Listed below are T cell receptor beta chains from one sample, sequenced in a study of blood T cell repertoires in COVID-19. Assay: immunoSEQ multiplex PCR; the TCRdb copy retains only in-frame clones and omits some. The sample consists of about 52,000 clones, approximately 80% of them appearing once. Sequencing was done on a sample of peripheral blood. The receptors here all came from a man older than 75 with COVID-19, enrolled during active disease. Both conserved end residues are part of each CDR3. The order of the fields is J gene, V gene, clone size, D gene, CDR3 DNA, CDR3 protein. A D gene is named only where the DNA matches it firmly. For some rows the clone size is stated as once, few or many, or as a class when expanded; others skip it.

TRBJ2-5	TRBV18	once	.	TGTGCCAGCTCACCACCGACAGGTCGGGGAGAGACCCAGTACTTC	CASSPPTGRGETQYF
TRBJ1-3	TRBV11-3	.	.	TGTGCCAGCAGGCAGGGTTCCGGAAACACCATATATTTT	CASRQGSGNTIYF
TRBJ2-2	TRBV4-3	.	.	TGCGCCAGCAGCCTTTTGGACTCGGTGGACACCGGGGAGCTGTTTTTT	CASSLLDSVDTGELFF
TRBJ2-3	TRBV27	once	.	TGTGCCAGCAGTCCAGCGCCGGTAGCGAGCACAGATACGCAGTATTTT	CASSPAPVASTDTQYF
TRBJ2-2	TRBV6-6	.	TRBD1	TGTGCCAGCATTTTACAGGGGGCTAGCGGGGAGCTGTTTTTT	CASILQGASGELFF
TRBJ2-1	TRBV7-2	.	TRBD2	TGTGCCAGCAGCTTATCTAGCGGGAGTGGAAATGAGCAGTTCTTC	CASSLSSGSGNEQFF
TRBJ1-4	TRBV19	.	.	TGTGCCAGTAGTGCTTCAGGGAATATTAATGAAAAACTGTTTTTT	CASSASGNINEKLFF
TRBJ2-3	TRBV5-4	few	TRBD1	TGTGCCAGCAGCGGGTCCGGACAGGGACTGAGCACAGATACGCAGTATTTT	CASSGSGQGLSTDTQYF
TRBJ2-1	TRBV5-1	.	.	TGCGCCAGCACCGGAGACTACCTGGGCAACAATGAGCAGTTCTTC	CASTGDYLGNNEQFF
TRBJ2-1	TRBV7-2	.	TRBD2	TGTGCCAGCAGCTCGACTAGCGGGAGGTCCAGTGAGCAGTTCTTC	CASSSTSGRSSEQFF
TRBJ2-1	TRBV9	once	TRBD2	TGTGCCAGCAGCGGAGGGACTAGGTTTCTTGGGAATGAGCAGTTCTTC	CASSGGTRFLGNEQFF
TRBJ1-1	TRBV19	.	.	TGTGCCAGTAGTATGGGCCGGGAGAACACTGAAGCTTTCTTT	CASSMGRENTEAFF
TRBJ2-2	TRBV28	.	.	TGTGCCGCAAAAGCTCCGGGGGACACCGGGGAGCTGTTTTTT	CAAKAPGDTGELFF
TRBJ1-2	TRBV24-1	once	.	TGTGCCACCAGTTCCCCCTCTAACTATGGCTACACCTTC	CATSSPSNYGYTF
TRBJ1-1	TRBV10-3	.	TRBD1	TGTGCCATCAGTGGAAACAGGGGAGGTGAAGCTTTCTTT	CAISGNRGGEAFF
TRBJ2-2	TRBV7-2	.	.	TGTGCCAGCAGCTTAAGTCGGAGCGGCGGGGACACCGGGGAGCTGTTTTTT	CASSLSRSGGDTGELFF
TRBJ2-2	TRBV10-3	.	.	TGTGCCATCAGTGAAAGACGGGACACCGGGGAGCTGTTTTTT	CAISERRDTGELFF
TRBJ2-1	TRBV28	.	TRBD1	TGTGCCAGCAGTGGACAGGTCATCGGTGAGCAGTTCTTC	CASSGQVIGEQFF
TRBJ1-4	TRBV19	.	.	TGTGCCAGTAGTACGAGGACAGCTAATGAAAAACTGTTTTTT	CASSTRTANEKLFF
TRBJ1-1	TRBV28	.	.	TGTGCCAGCAGTCCGCGGGGGGGTGGGAACACTGAAGCTTTCTTT	CASSPRGGGNTEAFF
TRBJ1-6	TRBV5-1	.	.	TGCGCCAGCAGTTTGGATCAGGCGAGCTCCTATAATTCACCCCTCCACTTT	CASSLDQASSYNSPLHF
TRBJ1-2	TRBV2	.	.	TGTGCCAGCAGTAGTAGTTCGGGGGGCTACACCTTC	CASSSSSGGYTF
TRBJ2-3	TRBV11-2	.	TRBD1	TGTGCCAGCAGCTTACCGACAGGGGGCACCACAGATACGCAGTATTTT	CASSLPTGGTTDTQYF
TRBJ1-2	TRBV7-2	.	TRBD1	TGTGCCAGCAGCCCAGGGACAGGGGGTTTTTATGGCTACACCTTC	CASSPGTGGFYGYTF
TRBJ1-2	TRBV24-1	.	TRBD1	TGTGCCACCAGTGTCGGACAGGGGGCTGGCTACACCTTC	CATSVGQGAGYTF
TRBJ1-1	TRBV7-2	.	.	TGTGCCAGCAGCTTAGAACGGGAGAGCACTGAAGCTTTCTTT	CASSLERESTEAFF
TRBJ2-1	TRBV3-1/TRBV3-2	.	.	TGTGCCAGCAGCCAAGAGCTAGCGCTTTACAATGAGCAGTTCTTC	CASSQELALYNEQFF
TRBJ1-3	TRBV7-2	.	.	TGTGCCACATCCCCGGACAGATACTCTGGAAACACCATATATTTT	CATSPDRYSGNTIYF
TRBJ1-6	TRBV7-2	.	.	TGTGCCAGCAGTTCACAGGGTAGAAGCTCCTATAATTCACCCCTCCACTTT	CASSSQGRSSYNSPLHF
TRBJ1-2	TRBV10-3	.	.	TGTGCCATCAGCCGGGACGCCGGGGGTGTCTATGGCTACACCTTC	CAISRDAGGVYGYTF
TRBJ1-6	TRBV5-1	.	.	TGCGCCAGCAGCCAGGGGTCTTATAATTCACCCCTCCACTTT	CASSQGSYNSPLHF
TRBJ1-3	TRBV7-2	.	.	TGTGCCAGCAGCCCTATTTCCCAGTCGGGAGGAAACACCATATATTTT	CASSPISQSGGNTIYF
TRBJ2-4	TRBV5-5	.	.	TGTGCCAGCAGCTTTACAGGTGCAGGTAACATTCAGTACTTC	CASSFTGAGNIQYF
TRBJ1-1	TRBV5-5	.	TRBD1	TGTGCCAGCAGTCGGAGGCACGTTCTGGACAGGGAGGCTTTCTTT	CASSRRHVLDREAFF
TRBJ1-5	TRBV6-1	.	TRBD1	TGTGCCAGCAGTCCGTATCAGGGGGCCGATCAGCCCCAGCATTTT	CASSPYQGADQPQHF
TRBJ2-2	TRBV9	.	.	TGTGCCAGCAGCACGGGACATCCGAACACCGGGGAGCTGTTTTTT	CASSTGHPNTGELFF
TRBJ1-1	TRBV6-2/TRBV6-3	few	.	TGTGCCAGCAGTTACTCGAGACAGAACATGAACACTGAAGCTTTCTTT	CASSYSRQNMNTEAFF
TRBJ1-5	TRBV4-1	medium-sized	TRBD1	TGCGCCAGCAGCCAAGGGCCGGGTACCGAAACAGGGGTACGGTTTAGTCAGCCCCAGCATTTT	CASSQGPGTETGVRFSQPQHF
TRBJ2-7	TRBV24-1	.	.	TGTGCCACCAGTGAACCCGGGGCAGGGGCGCAGTACTTC	CATSEPGAGAQYF
TRBJ1-5	TRBV28	.	TRBD1	TGTGCCAGTCTCTGGACAGGGAGAACCCAGCCCCAGCATTTT	CASLWTGRTQPQHF